This TCR beta chain was captured by sequencing in a study of PD-L1 blockade in urothelial cancer. The time point was: peripheral blood 6 weeks after treatment start. TCRdb's copy holds only in-frame clones and misses some; the assay was immunoSEQ multiplex PCR. The repertoire holds tens of thousands of clones, with roughly 84% as singletons. Germline-derived CDR1 and CDR2 are SQVTM and ANQGSEA. The V gene end was trimmed by 7 bases and the J gene end by 8 bases; junction bases not matched to a gene: 8. The CDR3 is 13 residues long. The chain employs TRBV29-1 and TRBJ1-4; 9 bases fit TRBD1. Sequences were derived from PBMCs, sampled around atezolizumab (anti-PD-L1) treatment. This clonotype was obtained from a man aged 70-80 years with urothelial cancer. CDR3 amino acids: CSAVTGGEEKLFF. For the CDR3, the DNA is TGCAGCGCCGTGACAGGGGGAGAAGAAAAACTGTTTTTT.